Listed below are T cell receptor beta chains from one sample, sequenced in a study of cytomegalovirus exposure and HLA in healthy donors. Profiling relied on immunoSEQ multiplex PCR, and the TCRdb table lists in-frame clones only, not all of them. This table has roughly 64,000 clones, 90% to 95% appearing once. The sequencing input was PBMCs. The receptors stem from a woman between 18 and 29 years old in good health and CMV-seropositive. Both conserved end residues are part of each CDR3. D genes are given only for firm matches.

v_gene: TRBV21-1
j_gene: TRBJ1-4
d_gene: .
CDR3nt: TGTGCCAGCAGCAAAGCGCTGGGGGCCATAAAGGGAAAACTGTTTTTT
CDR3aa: CASSKALGAIKGKLFF

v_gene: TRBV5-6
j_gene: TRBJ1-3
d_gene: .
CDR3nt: TGTGCCAGCAGCACCGGACAGGGAAACACCATATATTTT
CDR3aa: CASSTGQGNTIYF

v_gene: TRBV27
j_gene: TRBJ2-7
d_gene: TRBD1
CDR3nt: TGTGCCAGCAGTTTAAGGGGGCGCGAGCAGTACTTC
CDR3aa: CASSLRGREQYF

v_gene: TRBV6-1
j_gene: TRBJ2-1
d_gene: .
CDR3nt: TGTGCCAGCAGTGAAAGGAGGGGCCCCCACGAGCAGTTCTTC
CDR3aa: CASSERRGPHEQFF

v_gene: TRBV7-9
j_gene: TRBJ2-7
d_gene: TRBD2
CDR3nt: TGTGCCAGCAGCTCTGGGACTAGCGGCCCCTACGAGCAGTACTTC
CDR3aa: CASSSGTSGPYEQYF

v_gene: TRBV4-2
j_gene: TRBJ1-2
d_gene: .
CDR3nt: TGTGCCAGCAGCCCTCTTCCGGGTGGCTACACCTTC
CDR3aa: CASSPLPGGYTF

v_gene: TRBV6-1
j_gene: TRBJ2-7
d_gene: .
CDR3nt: TGTGCCAGCAGTGAACCGGGAAACGAGCAGTACTTC
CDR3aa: CASSEPGNEQYF

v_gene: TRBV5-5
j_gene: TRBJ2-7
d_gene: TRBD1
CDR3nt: TGTGCCAGCAGCTCTTCTACCTGGGACAGTGGCCCCGAGCAGTACTTC
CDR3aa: CASSSSTWDSGPEQYF

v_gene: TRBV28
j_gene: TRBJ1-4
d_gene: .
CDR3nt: TGTGCCAGCAAGTCAAATCCAGGGGAAGGAACTAATGAAAAACTGTTTTTT
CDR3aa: CASKSNPGEGTNEKLFF

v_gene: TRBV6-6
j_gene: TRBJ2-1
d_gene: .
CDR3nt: TGTGCCAGCAGTGCGCCGACTAGGTGGGGCGATGAGCAGTTCTTC
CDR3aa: CASSAPTRWGDEQFF

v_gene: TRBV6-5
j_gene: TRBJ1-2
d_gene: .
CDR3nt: TGTGCCAGCACCGGGGGGGGACATGGCTACACCTTC
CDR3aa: CASTGGGHGYTF

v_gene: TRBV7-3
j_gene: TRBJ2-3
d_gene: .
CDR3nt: TGTGCCAGCAGTTCTCCCCCGGGGACTAGCACAGATACGCAGTATTTT
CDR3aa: CASSSPPGTSTDTQYF

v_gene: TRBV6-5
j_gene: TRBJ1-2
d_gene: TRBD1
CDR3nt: TGTGCCAGCAGTTACTCGACGACAGGGGGCGACGATGGCTACACCTTC
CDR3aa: CASSYSTTGGDDGYTF

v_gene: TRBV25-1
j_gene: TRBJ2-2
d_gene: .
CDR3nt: TGTGCCAGCAGTGAATATACCACAGGCACCGGGGAGCTGTTTTTT
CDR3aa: CASSEYTTGTGELFF

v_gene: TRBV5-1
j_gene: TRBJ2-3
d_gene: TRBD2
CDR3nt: TGCGCCAGCAGCTTGGTGGCGGGAGCCAATACAGATACGCAGTATTTT
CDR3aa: CASSLVAGANTDTQYF

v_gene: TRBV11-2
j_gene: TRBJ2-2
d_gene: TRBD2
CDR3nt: TGTGCCAGCAGCTCGGGGGGTCCCGGGGAGCTGTTTTTT
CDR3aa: CASSSGGPGELFF

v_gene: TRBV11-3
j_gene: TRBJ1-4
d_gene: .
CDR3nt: TGTGCCACCGATACTGCGGGGGCAGGTGAAAAACTGTTTTTT
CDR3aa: CATDTAGAGEKLFF